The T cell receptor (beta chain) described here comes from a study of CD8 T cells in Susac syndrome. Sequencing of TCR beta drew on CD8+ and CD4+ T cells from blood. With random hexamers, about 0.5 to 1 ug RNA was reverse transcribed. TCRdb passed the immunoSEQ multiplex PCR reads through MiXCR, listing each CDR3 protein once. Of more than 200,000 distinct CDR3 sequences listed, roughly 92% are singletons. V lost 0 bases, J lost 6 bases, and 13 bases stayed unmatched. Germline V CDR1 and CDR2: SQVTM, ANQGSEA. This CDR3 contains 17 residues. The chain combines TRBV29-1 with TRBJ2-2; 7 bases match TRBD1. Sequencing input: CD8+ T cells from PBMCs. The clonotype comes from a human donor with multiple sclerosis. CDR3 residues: CSVEDGTGQSLPGELFF. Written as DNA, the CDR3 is TGCAGCGTTGAAGATGGTACGGGACAGTCGCTACCCGGGGAGCTGTTTTTT.